This TCR beta chain originates from a study of blood T cell repertoires in COVID-19. Study summary: The study drew acute and convalescent COVID-19 samples from the United States, Italy and Spain. The analysed material was cDNA or gDNA that came from T cells, B-cell-depleted T cells, or PBMCs.

Study processing details: Amplified reference gene primers provided the basis for estimating nucleated cell counts. The protocol was immunoSEQ multiplex PCR, while the TCRdb copy is restricted to in-frame clones and leaves out a portion. The V and J calls and clone size come from that table; D and trimming were worked out from the DNA. The data hold roughly 250,000 clones, with more than 65% observed a single time. This TCR derives from a woman in her 40s with active or convalescent COVID-19. What was sequenced was peripheral blood.

Here the CDR3 reads CASSKKDYDRVEKLFF. DNA for the CDR3: TGTGCCAGCAGCAAAAAGGATTACGACAGGGTAGAAAAACTGTTTTTT. The chain employs TRBV21-1 and TRBJ1-4; no check of the table's D call, TRBD1, against the DNA was made. TRBV21-1 corresponds to a pseudogene. The CDR3 runs 16 residues.